These T cell receptor beta chains were read from a single sample in a study of blood T cell repertoires in COVID-19. Clones were sequenced by immunoSEQ multiplex PCR, and TCRdb holds only the in-frame ones, with some missing. The profile shows around 100,000 clones, 70% to 90% of them singletons. Input material: peripheral blood. These TCRs come from a man aged 45-60 years in a cohort sampled during active COVID-19. CDR3s include the opening cysteine and the closing phenylalanine or tryptophan. The D gene is left open where the match is weak. Clone size, where shown, is once, few, many, or a class for clones that have expanded.

V	size	J	D	DNA	CDR3
TRBV5-1	once	TRBJ2-2	NA	TGCGCCAGCAGCTCCGGGACACTAAACACCGGGGAGCTGTTTTTT	CASSSGTLNTGELFF
TRBV11-2	NA	TRBJ2-3	TRBD2	TGTGCCAGCAGCTTAGGGAGCGGGGGCCTAGATACGCAGTATTTT	CASSLGSGGLDTQYF
TRBV10-3	NA	TRBJ2-1	NA	TGTGCCAGCACCTCGGGGGTCAATGAGCAGTTCTTC	CASTSGVNEQFF
TRBV28	NA	TRBJ2-5	TRBD1	TGTGCCAGCAGTTTTGGGCAGGGACAGCAAATCCGAGAGACCCAGTACTTC	CASSFGQGQQIRETQYF
TRBV5-6	NA	TRBJ1-2	NA	TGTGCCAGCAGGGAGGCGTCAGGCCCTCTTGGCTACACCTTC	CASREASGPLGYTF
TRBV4-1	NA	TRBJ1-2	NA	TGCGCCAGCAGCCGGGTACTCACTACGGGTAACTATGGCTACACCTTC	CASSRVLTTGNYGYTF
TRBV5-6	NA	TRBJ2-1	NA	TGTGCCAGCAGCTACACGGGGAGCTCCTACAATGAGCAGTTCTTC	CASSYTGSSYNEQFF
TRBV10-3	NA	TRBJ1-1	TRBD1	TGTGCCATCAGTAGGACAGGGACACAGAACACTGAAGCTTTCTTT	CAISRTGTQNTEAFF
TRBV6-1	NA	TRBJ1-1	NA	TGTGCCAGCAGTGAAGAACTACAGGGTTTATTCTTT	CASSEELQGLFF
TRBV19	NA	TRBJ1-2	TRBD1	TGTGCCAGTCATACCTTACAGGGGGCAGTTGGCTACACCTTC	CASHTLQGAVGYTF
TRBV28	NA	TRBJ2-2	TRBD1	TGTGCCAGCACTACAACAGGGGGCGGCGCGAACACCGGGGAGCTGTTTTTT	CASTTTGGGANTGELFF
TRBV18	NA	TRBJ2-3	TRBD1	TGTGCCAGCTCCCGAAACAGGGGAATTGGCACAGATACGCAGTATTTT	CASSRNRGIGTDTQYF
TRBV19	NA	TRBJ1-3	TRBD1	TGTGCCAGTAGCACAGGGGGCAGCTCTGGAAACACCATATATTTT	CASSTGGSSGNTIYF